The rows below give T cell receptor beta chains drawn from one sample of a study of CD8+ T cells in alopecia areata. Profiled with immunoSEQ multiplex PCR; TCRdb holds only in-frame clones, not every one. Among over 150,000 clones listed, about three fifths were seen once. The sample here was CD8+ T cells sorted from blood, taken at week 24, from a patient treated with tofacitinib. The receptors come from a human donor with alopecia areata. The CDR3 runs from the conserved cysteine through the conserved F or W. The D gene is left open where the match is weak. Rows may omit the clone size; those that give it use once, few, many or a size class.

V gene: TRBV9
D gene: TRBD1
J gene: TRBJ1-1
clone size: .
CDR3 protein: CASSPTGTGAPEAFF
CDR3 DNA: TGTGCCAGCAGCCCCACCGGGACAGGGGCACCTGAAGCTTTCTTT

V gene: TRBV5-4
D gene: .
J gene: TRBJ1-3
clone size: .
CDR3 protein: CASSWSGQSGNTIYF
CDR3 DNA: TGTGCCAGCAGCTGGTCAGGACAGTCTGGAAACACCATATATTTT

V gene: TRBV27
D gene: TRBD1
J gene: TRBJ2-1
clone size: once
CDR3 protein: CASSRQGNEQFF
CDR3 DNA: TGTGCCAGCAGTAGACAGGGCAATGAGCAGTTCTTC

V gene: TRBV13
D gene: TRBD2
J gene: TRBJ2-3
clone size: .
CDR3 protein: CASSGGTSGGSDTQYF
CDR3 DNA: TGTGCCAGCAGCGGTGGGACTAGCGGGGGGTCCGATACGCAGTATTTT

V gene: TRBV6-6
D gene: .
J gene: TRBJ2-4
clone size: .
CDR3 protein: CASSPTGAKNIQYF
CDR3 DNA: TGTGCCAGCAGTCCTACAGGGGCCAAAAACATTCAGTACTTC

V gene: TRBV30
D gene: .
J gene: TRBJ1-1
clone size: .
CDR3 protein: CAWSTGGLTEAFF
CDR3 DNA: TGTGCCTGGAGTACGGGCGGACTCACTGAAGCTTTCTTT

V gene: TRBV30
D gene: .
J gene: TRBJ1-5
clone size: .
CDR3 protein: CAWSVFGNQPQHF
CDR3 DNA: TGTGCCTGGAGTGTTTTCGGCAATCAGCCCCAGCATTTT

V gene: TRBV27
D gene: .
J gene: TRBJ2-5
clone size: .
CDR3 protein: CASSFGSGETQYF
CDR3 DNA: TGTGCCAGCAGTTTCGGGTCTGGGGAGACCCAGTACTTC

V gene: TRBV13
D gene: .
J gene: TRBJ1-2
clone size: .
CDR3 protein: CASSLSGFEGYTF
CDR3 DNA: TGTGCCAGCAGCTTATCAGGATTTGAGGGCTACACCTTC

V gene: TRBV29-1
D gene: TRBD1
J gene: TRBJ2-7
clone size: .
CDR3 protein: CSVAGTGSLEQYF
CDR3 DNA: TGCAGCGTGGCCGGGACAGGGTCCCTCGAGCAGTACTTC

V gene: TRBV29-1
D gene: TRBD1
J gene: TRBJ2-5
clone size: .
CDR3 protein: CSVTDRGMETQYF
CDR3 DNA: TGCAGCGTCACGGACAGGGGGATGGAGACCCAGTACTTC

V gene: TRBV7-6
D gene: TRBD2
J gene: TRBJ2-3
clone size: .
CDR3 protein: CASSLGAGATDTQYF
CDR3 DNA: TGTGCCAGCAGCTTAGGGGCGGGAGCCACAGATACGCAGTATTTT

V gene: TRBV30
D gene: TRBD2
J gene: TRBJ2-1
clone size: few
CDR3 protein: CAWTSRVAGGREQFF
CDR3 DNA: TGTGCCTGGACCTCCAGGGTCGCGGGGGGGCGTGAGCAGTTCTTC

V gene: TRBV7-8
D gene: TRBD2
J gene: TRBJ2-1
clone size: .
CDR3 protein: CASSFRTSGGAEFF
CDR3 DNA: TGTGCCAGCAGCTTTCGCACTAGCGGGGGGGCCGAGTTCTTC

V gene: TRBV6-5
D gene: .
J gene: TRBJ2-7
clone size: .
CDR3 protein: CASSYFQGSYEQYF
CDR3 DNA: TGTGCCAGCAGTTATTTCCAGGGGTCTTACGAGCAGTACTTC

V gene: TRBV7-9
D gene: TRBD1
J gene: TRBJ2-5
clone size: .
CDR3 protein: CASSPTGGRETQYF
CDR3 DNA: TGTGCCAGCAGCCCCACAGGGGGCAGGGAGACCCAGTACTTC

V gene: TRBV6-5
D gene: .
J gene: TRBJ1-1
clone size: .
CDR3 protein: CASGTGWNTEAFF
CDR3 DNA: TGTGCCAGCGGGACGGGGTGGAACACTGAAGCTTTCTTT

V gene: TRBV5-6
D gene: TRBD2
J gene: TRBJ2-5
clone size: .
CDR3 protein: CASSLLAGARRETQYF
CDR3 DNA: TGTGCCAGCAGCCTACTAGCGGGGGCCCGCCGGGAGACCCAGTACTTC

V gene: TRBV2
D gene: TRBD1
J gene: TRBJ1-4
clone size: .
CDR3 protein: CASSDMTGDGEKLFF
CDR3 DNA: TGTGCCAGCAGTGACATGACAGGGGATGGTGAAAAACTGTTTTTT

V gene: TRBV29-1
D gene: .
J gene: TRBJ1-2
clone size: once
CDR3 protein: CSVEEAGYDGYTF
CDR3 DNA: TGCAGCGTTGAAGAGGCAGGGTATGATGGCTACACCTTC

V gene: TRBV29-1
D gene: .
J gene: TRBJ2-3
clone size: few
CDR3 protein: CSVDGLGDFHSTDTQYF
CDR3 DNA: TGCAGCGTTGACGGGCTTGGGGACTTTCATAGCACAGATACGCAGTATTTT

V gene: TRBV6-5
D gene: .
J gene: TRBJ1-5
clone size: .
CDR3 protein: CASSSGYNQPQHF
CDR3 DNA: TGTGCCAGCAGTTCGGGATATAATCAGCCCCAGCATTTT

V gene: TRBV11-1
D gene: .
J gene: TRBJ2-1
clone size: .
CDR3 protein: CASSSRQGWNEQFF
CDR3 DNA: TGTGCCAGCAGCTCAAGGCAGGGCTGGAACGAGCAGTTCTTC

V gene: TRBV30
D gene: .
J gene: TRBJ1-1
clone size: .
CDR3 protein: CAWSGDPFLGNTEAFF
CDR3 DNA: TGTGCCTGGAGTGGGGACCCTTTCCTAGGGAACACTGAAGCTTTCTTT

V gene: TRBV19
D gene: .
J gene: TRBJ1-1
clone size: few
CDR3 protein: CASSIQGRGREAFF
CDR3 DNA: TGTGCCAGTAGTATACAGGGGAGGGGCCGTGAAGCTTTCTTT

V gene: TRBV6-1
D gene: TRBD1
J gene: TRBJ1-2
clone size: .
CDR3 protein: CASSEAGQGPAF
CDR3 DNA: TGTGCCAGCAGTGAAGCGGGACAGGGTCCGGCTTTC

V gene: TRBV29-1
D gene: TRBD2
J gene: TRBJ2-1
clone size: .
CDR3 protein: CSVREAGEQFF
CDR3 DNA: TGCAGCGTTCGCGAAGCGGGAGAGCAGTTCTTC

V gene: TRBV7-9
D gene: .
J gene: TRBJ2-5
clone size: .
CDR3 protein: CASARGEQETQYF
CDR3 DNA: TGTGCCAGCGCGAGGGGGGAGCAAGAGACCCAGTACTTC

V gene: TRBV2
D gene: .
J gene: TRBJ2-2
clone size: .
CDR3 protein: CASTPWGNTGELFF
CDR3 DNA: TGTGCCAGCACCCCCTGGGGCAACACCGGGGAGCTGTTTTTT

V gene: TRBV11-2
D gene: TRBD1
J gene: TRBJ2-7
clone size: .
CDR3 protein: CASSPRTGVEQYF
CDR3 DNA: TGTGCCAGCAGCCCCAGGACAGGGGTCGAGCAGTACTTC

V gene: TRBV4-1
D gene: .
J gene: TRBJ2-1
clone size: few
CDR3 protein: CASSQGNEQFF
CDR3 DNA: TGCGCCAGCAGCCAAGGGAATGAGCAGTTCTTC

V gene: TRBV27
D gene: .
J gene: TRBJ2-2
clone size: .
CDR3 protein: CASSLPGRTGELFF
CDR3 DNA: TGTGCCAGCAGTTTACCCGGTCGCACCGGGGAGCTGTTTTTT

V gene: TRBV19
D gene: .
J gene: TRBJ2-1
clone size: few
CDR3 protein: CASSIGNPNEQFF
CDR3 DNA: TGTGCCAGTAGTATAGGTAATCCTAATGAGCAGTTCTTC

V gene: TRBV7-6
D gene: TRBD2
J gene: TRBJ2-1
clone size: once
CDR3 protein: CASSHGRGPNNEQFF
CDR3 DNA: TGTGCCAGCAGCCACGGGAGGGGCCCTAACAATGAGCAGTTCTTC

V gene: TRBV11-2
D gene: TRBD1
J gene: TRBJ1-5
clone size: few
CDR3 protein: CASSLGEGQGIQPQHF
CDR3 DNA: TGTGCCAGCAGCTTAGGGGAGGGACAGGGAATTCAGCCCCAGCATTTT

V gene: TRBV4-1
D gene: .
J gene: TRBJ1-5
clone size: few
CDR3 protein: CASSQEWGNQPQHF
CDR3 DNA: TGCGCCAGCAGCCAAGAATGGGGGAATCAGCCCCAGCATTTT

V gene: TRBV27
D gene: .
J gene: TRBJ1-6
clone size: .
CDR3 protein: CASSPRENPYNSPLHF
CDR3 DNA: TGTGCCAGCAGTCCCAGGGAAAATCCCTATAATTCACCCCTCCACTTT

V gene: TRBV29-1
D gene: .
J gene: TRBJ2-7
clone size: .
CDR3 protein: CSVVGGQSYEQYF
CDR3 DNA: TGCAGCGTTGTGGGGGGACAGTCCTACGAGCAGTACTTC

V gene: TRBV6-1
D gene: .
J gene: TRBJ1-1
clone size: .
CDR3 protein: CASTYAGNTEAFF
CDR3 DNA: TGTGCCAGCACCTACGCAGGTAACACTGAAGCTTTCTTT

V gene: TRBV7-6
D gene: .
J gene: TRBJ2-5
clone size: once
CDR3 protein: CASSLAEETQYF
CDR3 DNA: TGTGCCAGCAGCTTAGCAGAAGAGACCCAGTACTTC